What follows are 27 T cell receptor beta chains derived from one specimen sequenced in a study of T cells after yellow fever vaccination. TCRdb called the 5' RACE reads again in MiXCR, with one record for every CDR3 protein. The sample lists about 310,000 distinct CDR3 sequences; around 4% were seen once. The sequences come from PBMCs, collected on the day of the yellow fever booster vaccination. All receptors come from a man in his late teens or twenties who received the YFV17D yellow fever vaccine.

This clonotype occurred a few times. This chain uses TRBV27 with TRBJ2-6; the D is unclear. Germline-derived CDR1 and CDR2 are MNHEY and SMNVEV (reference sequence). The V end was cut by 7 bases, the J end by 16 bases, with 8 bases between. The CDR3 consists of 9 residues. The CDR3 sequence is CASNIKLTF. The CDR3 nucleotides are TGTGCCAGCAATATTAAGCTGACTTTC.

This clonotype was observed many times. The chain is built from TRBV12-3 or TRBV12-4 and TRBJ2-7; 8 positions match TRBD1. This CDR3 is built from 13 residues. V lost 5 bases, J lost 3 bases, and 3 bases stayed unmatched. In DNA form, the CDR3 reads TGTGCCAGCAGTCCCGGACAGGGCTACGAGCAGTACTTC. It specifies CASSPGQGYEQYF.

This clonotype showed up many times. This sequence joins TRBV5-6 and TRBJ2-3, with 11 bases fitting TRBD2. Germline lookup yields CDR1 SGHDT and CDR2 YYEEEE. The CDR3 is made up of 16 amino acids. V trimming: 1 base; J trimming: 4 bases; junction bases outside the gene matches: 5. DNA for the CDR3: TGTGCCAGCAGCTTGTTGGGACTAGCGGCGGCAGATACGCAGTATTTT. Translated, it gives CASSLLGLAAADTQYF.

This chain connects TRBV12-3 or TRBV12-4 to TRBJ1-6; D is uncertain. Trimming took off 1 base at V and 6 bases at J, with 10 bases between the two ends. The CDR3 totals 15 residues. CDR3 DNA sequence: TGTGCCAGCAGTTTAGATGGGGAAATTAATTCACCCCTCCACTTT. Its protein is CASSLDGEINSPLHF.

Many counts were recorded for this clonotype. The rearrangement uses TRBV7-9 and TRBJ1-2; D is ambiguous. V gave up 1 base and J gave up 6 bases, with 12 bases separating them. CDR3 length equals 14 residues. The germline CDR1 and CDR2 sequences are SEHNR and FQNEAQ (reference sequence). The CDR3 protein is CASSLVGSGNGYTF. CDR3 DNA: TGTGCCAGCAGCTTAGTCGGGTCAGGCAATGGCTACACCTTC.

A few counts support this clonotype. This chain joins TRBV20-1 and TRBJ1-2; 8 positions agree with TRBD1. Germline loops: CDR1 DFQATT, CDR2 SNEGSKA (reference sequence). The CDR3 contains 14 residues. V shed 4 bases, J shed 0 bases, and the junction held 4 bases outside the gene matches. This CDR3 is CSATQGGTNYGYTF. The CDR3 DNA reads TGCAGTGCTACACAGGGGGGAACTAACTATGGCTACACCTTC.

This clonotype has more than one count but fewer than ten. The gene calls are TRBV5-1 and TRBJ2-7, with D perhaps matching TRBD1 (6 bases). CDR1 and CDR2 (germline): SGHRS, YFSETQ. CDR3 length equals 17 residues. Trimming cost V 2 bases and J 0 bases, with 18 bases left between them. The CDR3 coding sequence is TGCGCCAGCAGCTTACCTACGACAGGTTCGAGCTCCTACGAGCAGTACTTC. This translates into CASSLPTTGSSSYEQYF.

This clonotype was recorded at least ten times. This chain uses TRBV7-3 with TRBJ2-3; D gene unclear. The CDR3 has 14 residues. From germline, CDR1 is SGHTA and CDR2 FQGTGA. Trimming took 2 bases from V and 4 from J, leaving 10 bases between them. This CDR3 is CASSLGPESDTQYF. The CDR3 nucleotides are TGTGCCAGCAGCTTAGGTCCCGAATCAGATACGCAGTATTTT.

Ten or more counts support this clonotype. This sequence joins TRBV7-9 and TRBJ2-5; 8 bases map to TRBD2. Germline V gives CDR1 SEHNR, CDR2 FQNEAQ (reference sequence). There are 18 residues in the CDR3. V lost 5 bases, J lost 0 bases, and 14 bases stayed unmatched. The CDR3 DNA sequence: TGTGCCAGCAGCGTAAAAGGGTCGGCTAGCGGGTACCAAGAGACCCAGTACTTC. This codes for CASSVKGSASGYQETQYF.

This clonotype has just one count. The junction differs from germline at one of its ends, possibly a read error. The rearrangement links TRBV5-4 to TRBJ2-2; a weak D match, TRBD2 (6 bases). CDR3 length equals 14 residues. CDR1 is SGHNT, CDR2 YYREEE, per germline (reference sequence). CDR3 nucleotides: TGTGCCGGCAGCTTGGTGCGGGGTCCCGGGGAGCTGTTTTTT. Its translation is CAGSLVRGPGELFF.

This clonotype was observed at least ten times. This chain uses TRBV5-6 with TRBJ1-1; D not certain. The CDR3 runs 13 residues. The germline V gene has CDR1 SGHDT and CDR2 YYEEEE. The V gene lost 1 base and the J gene lost 6 bases, with 10 bases spanning the gap. The CDR3 DNA is TGTGCCAGCAGCTTGTATCTGGGCTCTGAAGCTTTCTTT. Its protein product is CASSLYLGSEAFF.

This clonotype was counted at least ten times. This chain joins TRBV2 and TRBJ1-1; tentative D call: TRBD1 (5 bases). CDR1 is SNHLY, CDR2 FYNNEI, per germline. The germline V and J ends were trimmed by 6 bases and 3 bases, with 14 bases remaining between them. This CDR3 has 14 residues. CDR3 sequence reads: CASREGRMDTEAFF. The DNA for the CDR3 is TGTGCCAGCAGGGAGGGGCGAATGGACACTGAAGCTTTCTTT.

Many counts were recorded for this clonotype. The chain links TRBV9 to TRBJ1-5, with no clear D. With 4 bases removed from V and 2 bases from J, the gap between germline ends came to 7 bases. The CDR3 sequence is 13 residues long. Germline CDR1 is SGDLS and CDR2 is YYNGEE. The CDR3 DNA is TGTGCCAGCAGCCCAGCGGGCAATCAGCCCCAGCATTTT. Its translation: CASSPAGNQPQHF.

This clonotype was seen a handful of times. The chain links TRBV6-5 to TRBJ2-1; 14 nucleotides line up with TRBD2. This CDR3 contains 18 residues. The J segment lost 2 bases and the V segment lost 2 bases, leaving 5 bases of the junction unmatched. Germline CDR1 is MNHEY and CDR2 is SVGAGI. The CDR3 sequence: CASSYTGTSGGPYNEQFF. As DNA, the CDR3 is TGTGCCAGCAGTTACACCGGGACTAGCGGGGGTCCCTACAATGAGCAGTTCTTC.

The table lists this clonotype with a few counts. This chain joins TRBV7-2 and TRBJ2-1; tentatively, D is TRBD1 (6 bases). This CDR3 comprises 14 residues. Germline lookup yields CDR1 SGHTA and CDR2 FQGNSA. V shed 3 bases and J shed 4 bases, with 10 bases lying between them. For the CDR3, the DNA is TGTGCCAGCAGCTTTAGCCAGGGGTACAATGAGCAGTTCTTC. It specifies CASSFSQGYNEQFF.

The table lists this clonotype with a few counts. The chain joins TRBV7-2 to TRBJ2-2, with D possibly being TRBD1 (6 bases). The length of the CDR3 is 15 residues. The V and J ends lost 5 bases and 5 bases respectively, with 15 bases between them. Germline assignment: CDR1 SGHTA and CDR2 FQGNSA. The CDR3 here is CASSPTGIRTGELFF. The DNA for the CDR3 is TGTGCCAGCAGCCCGACAGGAATTAGGACCGGGGAGCTGTTTTTT. Full variable domain (remainder filled in from reference TRBV7-2 and TRBJ2-2): GAGVSQSPSNKVTEKGKDVELRCDPISGHTALYWYRQSLGQGLEFLIYFQGNSAPDKSGLPSDRFSAERTGGSVSTLTIQRTQQEDSAVYLCASSPTGIRTGELFFGEGSRLTVL.

The rearrangement links TRBV7-9 to TRBJ2-5; no definite D call. The CDR3 totals 14 residues. Germline V CDR1 and CDR2: SEHNR, FQNEAQ (reference sequence). V was trimmed by 2 bases and J by 5 bases, leaving 12 bases between them. The CDR3 DNA sequence: TGTGCCAGCAGCTTAATTTCTGGGAAGGAGACCCAGTACTTC. Encoded protein: CASSLISGKETQYF.

In its sample, this clonotype was seen many times. This rearrangement joins TRBV10-3 to TRBJ2-1; D is uncertain. Germline CDR1 ENHRY, CDR2 SYGVKD. This CDR3 is 17 amino acids long. V dropped 4 bases and J dropped 8 bases, with 24 bases sitting between them. CDR3 coding DNA: TGTGCCATCAGTGCTCCTGTGGGGAAAGAGGTTCAGCATGAGCAGTTCTTC. It specifies CAISAPVGKEVQHEQFF.

This clonotype was found many times. The rearrangement uses TRBV29-1 and TRBJ1-3, with D unresolved. Deletions cut 7 bases from V and 0 bases from J, with 10 bases between. This CDR3 contains 13 residues. In germline, CDR1 is SQVTM, CDR2 ANQGSEA. The CDR3 coding sequence is TGCAGCGCCAAGACACCCTCTGGAAACACCATATATTTT. Encoded protein: CSAKTPSGNTIYF. Complete variable domain (other parts from reference TRBV29-1 and TRBJ1-3): SAVISQKPSRDICQRGTSLTIQCQVDSQVTMMFWYRQQPGQSLTLIATANQGSEATYESGFVIDKFPISRPNLTFSTLTVSNMSPEDSSIYLCSAKTPSGNTIYFGEGSWLTVV.

This clonotype was observed at least ten times. In DNA, the CDR3 is TGTGCCAGCAGCCAAGAATGGTCCGTCGACGAGCAGTACTTC. Protein sequence: CASSQEWSVDEQYF. The chain has TRBV4-2 and TRBJ2-7; D is uncertain. Germline V CDR1 and CDR2: LGHNA, YNFKEQ. Trimming removed 0 bases at V and 5 bases at J, with 11 bases between. The length of the CDR3 is 14 residues.

This clonotype was counted between two and nine times. The chain carries TRBV20-1 and TRBJ2-3, with TRBD2 as a possible D gene (5 bases). V dropped 4 bases and J dropped 5 bases, with 13 bases sitting between them. CDR3 length equals 13 residues. In germline, CDR1 is DFQATT, CDR2 SNEGSKA (reference sequence). The CDR3 DNA reads TGCAGTGCTACGGACCAACGGGGAGATACGCAGTATTTT. The encoded protein is CSATDQRGDTQYF.

The rearrangement links TRBV6-1 to TRBJ2-2; no definite D call. There are 12 residues in the CDR3. The V end was cut by 4 bases, the J end by 4 bases, with 4 bases between. Germline V lookup: CDR1 MNHNS, CDR2 SASEGT. CDR3 coding DNA: TGTGCCAGCAGTGTTTCCACCGGGGAGCTGTTTTTT. Translating gives CASSVSTGELFF.

This clonotype was seen ten or more times. V gene TRBV9 combines with J gene TRBJ2-5, with TRBD2 as a possible D gene (6 bases). Trimming removed 6 bases from V and 4 bases from J, with 10 bases in between. The CDR3 loop spans 12 amino acids. CDR1 SGDLS and CDR2 YYNGEE come from the germline V gene. The chain's CDR3 is CASTNGGETQYF. CDR3 in DNA: TGTGCCAGCACGAACGGGGGAGAGACCCAGTACTTC.

The table lists this clonotype with a few counts. V gene TRBV23-1 combines with J gene TRBJ2-4; perhaps TRBD2 as D (6 bases). TRBV23-1 is known as an ORF, though its function is uncertain. This CDR3 has 14 residues. V lost 9 bases and J lost 0, with 12 bases in between. Here the CDR3 reads CARGGRLAKNIQYF. CDR3 DNA: TGCGCCAGGGGGGGACGGCTAGCCAAAAACATTCAGTACTTC.

A few counts support this clonotype. The rearrangement joins TRBV5-4 to TRBJ1-1; D may be TRBD1 (5 bases). This CDR3 comprises 13 residues. The ends were cut back, 9 bases at V and 0 bases at J, with 12 bases in the middle. The V gene's germline CDR1 is SGHNT and CDR2 YYREEE (reference sequence). The DNA of the CDR3 is TGTGCCATTACAGACAGCTTGAACACTGAAGCTTTCTTT. This translates into CAITDSLNTEAFF.

This clonotype was detected only a few times. The chain recombines TRBV7-6 with TRBJ2-6; D perhaps matches TRBD2 (5 bases). V lost 5 bases and J 2 bases, leaving 10 bases between the germline ends. In germline, CDR1 is SGHVS, CDR2 FNYEAQ. This CDR3 is built from 15 residues. The CDR3 region is CASSAGSAGANVLTF. The CDR3 coding sequence is TGTGCCAGCAGCGCTGGGAGTGCTGGGGCCAACGTCCTGACTTTC.

There are a few counts of this clonotype. The chain recombines TRBV10-3 with TRBJ2-1; 8 positions agree with TRBD2. The germline V gene has CDR1 ENHRY and CDR2 SYGVKD. The J segment lost 7 bases and the V segment lost 6 bases, leaving 11 bases of the junction unmatched. This CDR3 spans 15 amino acids. CDR3 coding DNA: TGTGCCATCAGGGGGGTAGCGGGGTTGGAAAATGAGCAGTTCTTC. This codes for CAIRGVAGLENEQFF.